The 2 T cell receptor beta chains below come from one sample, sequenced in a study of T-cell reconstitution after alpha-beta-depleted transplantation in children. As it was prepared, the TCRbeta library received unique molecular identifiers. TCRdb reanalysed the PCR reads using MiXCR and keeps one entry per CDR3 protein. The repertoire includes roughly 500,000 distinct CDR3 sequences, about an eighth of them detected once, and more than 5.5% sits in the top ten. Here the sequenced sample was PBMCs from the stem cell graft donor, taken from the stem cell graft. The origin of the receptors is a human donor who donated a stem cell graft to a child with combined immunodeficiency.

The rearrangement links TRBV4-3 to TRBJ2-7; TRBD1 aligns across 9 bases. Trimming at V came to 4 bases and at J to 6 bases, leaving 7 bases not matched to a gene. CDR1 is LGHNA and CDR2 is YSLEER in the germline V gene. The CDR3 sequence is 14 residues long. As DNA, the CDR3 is TGCGCCAGCAGCCCTGGGACAGGGACTGTCGAGCAGTACTTC. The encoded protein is CASSPGTGTVEQYF.

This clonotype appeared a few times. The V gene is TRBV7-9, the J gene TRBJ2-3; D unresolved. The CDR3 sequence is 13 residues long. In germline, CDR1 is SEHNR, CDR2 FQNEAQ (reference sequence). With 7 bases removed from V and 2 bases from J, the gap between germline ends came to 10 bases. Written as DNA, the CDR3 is TGTGCCAGCACCCCCTCAGCCACAGATACGCAGTATTTT. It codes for CASTPSATDTQYF.